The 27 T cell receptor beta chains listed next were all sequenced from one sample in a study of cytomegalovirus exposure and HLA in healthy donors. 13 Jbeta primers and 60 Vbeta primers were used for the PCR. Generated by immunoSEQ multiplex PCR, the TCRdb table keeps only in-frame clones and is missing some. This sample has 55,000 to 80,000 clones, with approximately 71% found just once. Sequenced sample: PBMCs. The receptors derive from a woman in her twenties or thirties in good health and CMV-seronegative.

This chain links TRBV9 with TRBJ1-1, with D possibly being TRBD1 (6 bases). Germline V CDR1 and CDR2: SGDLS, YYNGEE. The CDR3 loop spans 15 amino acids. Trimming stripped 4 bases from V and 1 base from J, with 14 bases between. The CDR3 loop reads CASSSSARGNTEAFF. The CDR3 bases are TGTGCCAGCAGCTCCTCCGCCAGGGGGAACACTGAAGCTTTCTTT.

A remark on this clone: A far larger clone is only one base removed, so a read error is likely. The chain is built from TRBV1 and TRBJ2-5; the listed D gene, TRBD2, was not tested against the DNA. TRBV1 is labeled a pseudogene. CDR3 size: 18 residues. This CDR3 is CTSSQEGTSGGITGTQYF. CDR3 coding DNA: TGCACCAGCAGCCAAGAGGGTACTAGCGGGGGGATTACGGGGACCCAGTACTTC.

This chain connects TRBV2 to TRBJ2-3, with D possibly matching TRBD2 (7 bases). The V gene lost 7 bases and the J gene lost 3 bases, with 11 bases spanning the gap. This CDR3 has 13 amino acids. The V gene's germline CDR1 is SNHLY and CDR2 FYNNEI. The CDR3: CASKGGGTDTQYF. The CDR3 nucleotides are TGTGCCAGCAAAGGGGGGGGAACAGATACGCAGTATTTT.

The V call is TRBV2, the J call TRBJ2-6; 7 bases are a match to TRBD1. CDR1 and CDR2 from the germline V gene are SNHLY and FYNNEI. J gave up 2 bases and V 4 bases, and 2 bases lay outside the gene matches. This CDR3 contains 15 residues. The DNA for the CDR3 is TGTGCCAGCAGTGGAACAGGGGCTGGGGCCAACGTCCTGACTTTC. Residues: CASSGTGAGANVLTF.

The DNA for the CDR3 is TGTGCCACCAGCAGAGATCGAGGTATCTCCTACGAGCAGTACTTC. Encoded protein: CATSRDRGISYEQYF. The chain has TRBV15 and TRBJ2-7; D ambiguous. The V end lost 0 bases, the J end lost 0 bases, and 9 bases lay between the germline ends. CDR1 is LNHNV and CDR2 is YYDKDF in the germline V gene (reference sequence). This CDR3 is built from 15 residues.

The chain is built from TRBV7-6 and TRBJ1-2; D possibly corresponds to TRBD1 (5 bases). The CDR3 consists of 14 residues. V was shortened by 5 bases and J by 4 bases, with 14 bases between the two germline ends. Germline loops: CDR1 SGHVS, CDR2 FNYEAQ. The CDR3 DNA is TGTGCCAGCAGCCCGGCGGGGGGGATCTATGGCTACACCTTC. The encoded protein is CASSPAGGIYGYTF.

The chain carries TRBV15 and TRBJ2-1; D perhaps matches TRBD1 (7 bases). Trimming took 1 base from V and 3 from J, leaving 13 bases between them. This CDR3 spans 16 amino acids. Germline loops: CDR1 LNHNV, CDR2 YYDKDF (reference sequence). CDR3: CATSRGGDRYYNEQFF. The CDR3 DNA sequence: TGTGCCACCAGCAGAGGCGGGGACAGATACTACAATGAGCAGTTCTTC.

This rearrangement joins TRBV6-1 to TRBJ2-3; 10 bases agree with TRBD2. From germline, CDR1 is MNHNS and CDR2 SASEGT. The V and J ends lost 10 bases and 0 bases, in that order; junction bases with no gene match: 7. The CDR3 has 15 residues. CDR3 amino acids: CANGLAGVSTDTQYF. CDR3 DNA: TGTGCCAACGGTCTAGCGGGGGTTAGCACAGATACGCAGTATTTT.

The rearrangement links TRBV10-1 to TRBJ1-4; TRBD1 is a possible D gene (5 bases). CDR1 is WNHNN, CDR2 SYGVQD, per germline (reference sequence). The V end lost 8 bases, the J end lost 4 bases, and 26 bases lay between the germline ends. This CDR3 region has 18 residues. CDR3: CASVSSPGVYPLNEKLFF. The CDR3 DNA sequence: TGCGCCAGCGTGTCCTCTCCGGGGGTATATCCCCTTAATGAAAAACTGTTTTTT.

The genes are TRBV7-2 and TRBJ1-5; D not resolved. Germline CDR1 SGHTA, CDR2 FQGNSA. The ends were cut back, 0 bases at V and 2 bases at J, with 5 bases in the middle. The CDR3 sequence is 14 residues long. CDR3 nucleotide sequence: TGTGCCAGCAGCTTAGCGGGAGGCAATCAGCCCCAGCATTTT. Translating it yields CASSLAGGNQPQHF.

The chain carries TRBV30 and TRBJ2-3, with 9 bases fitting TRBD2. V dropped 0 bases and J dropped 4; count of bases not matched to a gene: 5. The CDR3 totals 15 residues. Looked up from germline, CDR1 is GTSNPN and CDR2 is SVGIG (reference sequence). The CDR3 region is CAWSVASGVADTQYF. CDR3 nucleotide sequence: TGTGCCTGGAGTGTCGCTAGCGGGGTCGCAGATACGCAGTATTTT.

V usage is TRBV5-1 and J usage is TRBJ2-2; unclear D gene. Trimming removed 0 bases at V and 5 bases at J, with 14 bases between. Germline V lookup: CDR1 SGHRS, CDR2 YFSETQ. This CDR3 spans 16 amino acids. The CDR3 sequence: CASSLGASPATGELFF. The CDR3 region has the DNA TGCGCCAGCAGCTTGGGGGCGAGCCCGGCTACCGGGGAGCTGTTTTTT. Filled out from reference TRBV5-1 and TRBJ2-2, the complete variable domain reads KAGVTQTPRYLIKTRGQQVTLSCSPISGHRSVSWYQQTPGQGLQFLFEYFSETQRNKGNFPGRFSGRQFSNSRSEMNVSTLELGDSALYLCASSLGASPATGELFFGEGSRLTVL.

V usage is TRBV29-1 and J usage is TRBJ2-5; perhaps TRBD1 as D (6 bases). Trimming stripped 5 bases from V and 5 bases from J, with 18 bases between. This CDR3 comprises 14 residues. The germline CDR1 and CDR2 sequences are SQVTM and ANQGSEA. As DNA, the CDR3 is TGCAGCGTTTTATTACCCTCCACAGGGGAGACCCAGTACTTC. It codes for CSVLLPSTGETQYF.

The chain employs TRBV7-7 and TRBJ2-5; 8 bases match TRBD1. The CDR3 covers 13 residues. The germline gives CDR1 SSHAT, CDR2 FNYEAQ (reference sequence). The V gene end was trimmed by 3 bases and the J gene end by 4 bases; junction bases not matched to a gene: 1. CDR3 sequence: CASSFGQGETQYF. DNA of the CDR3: TGTGCCAGCAGCTTCGGACAGGGAGAGACCCAGTACTTC.

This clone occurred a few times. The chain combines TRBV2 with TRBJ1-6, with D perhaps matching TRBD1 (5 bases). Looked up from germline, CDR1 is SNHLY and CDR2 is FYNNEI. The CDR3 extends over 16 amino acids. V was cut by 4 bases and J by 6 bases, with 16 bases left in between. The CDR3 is CASSVYGQGGNSPLHF. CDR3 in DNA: TGTGCCAGCAGTGTATATGGTCAGGGAGGTAATTCACCCCTCCACTTT. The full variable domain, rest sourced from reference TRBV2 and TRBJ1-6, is EPEVTQTPSHQVTQMGQEVILRCVPISNHLYFYWYRQILGQKVEFLVSFYNNEISEKSEIFDDQFSVERPDGSNFTLKIRSTKLEDSAMYFCASSVYGQGGNSPLHFGNGTRLTVT.

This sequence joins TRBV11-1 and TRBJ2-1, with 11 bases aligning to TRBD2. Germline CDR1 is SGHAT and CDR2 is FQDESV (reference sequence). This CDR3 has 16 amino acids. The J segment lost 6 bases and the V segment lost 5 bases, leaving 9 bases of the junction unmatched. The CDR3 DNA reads TGTGCCAGCAGCCGAAGCTTAGCGGGGGGGATCAATGAGCAGTTCTTC. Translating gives CASSRSLAGGINEQFF.

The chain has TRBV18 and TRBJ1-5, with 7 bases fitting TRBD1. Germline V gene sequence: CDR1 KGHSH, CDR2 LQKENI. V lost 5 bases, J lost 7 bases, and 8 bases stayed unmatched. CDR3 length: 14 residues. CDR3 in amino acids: CASSADRDRQPQHF. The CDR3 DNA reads TGTGCCAGCTCAGCCGACAGGGACCGGCAGCCCCAGCATTTT.

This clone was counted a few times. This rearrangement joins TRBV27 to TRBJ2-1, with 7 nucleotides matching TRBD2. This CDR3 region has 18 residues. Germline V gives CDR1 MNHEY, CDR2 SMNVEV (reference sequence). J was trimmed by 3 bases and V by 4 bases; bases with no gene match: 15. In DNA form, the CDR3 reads TGTGCCAGCAGTTCCACGGGGAGGGCGTACCCATTCTACAATGAGCAGTTCTTC. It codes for CASSSTGRAYPFYNEQFF.

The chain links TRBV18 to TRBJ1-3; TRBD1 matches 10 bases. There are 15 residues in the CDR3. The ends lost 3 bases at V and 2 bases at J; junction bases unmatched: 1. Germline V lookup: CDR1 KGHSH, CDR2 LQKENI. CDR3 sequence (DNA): TGTGCCAGCTCACCCGGGACAGGGGCTGGAAACACCATATATTTT. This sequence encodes CASSPGTGAGNTIYF.

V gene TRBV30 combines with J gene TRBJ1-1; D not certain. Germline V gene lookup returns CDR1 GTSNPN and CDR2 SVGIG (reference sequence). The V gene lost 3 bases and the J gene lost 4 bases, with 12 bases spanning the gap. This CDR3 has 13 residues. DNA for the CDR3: TGTGCCTGGAGGGCACAGCCGAGCACTGAAGCTTTCTTT. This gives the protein CAWRAQPSTEAFF.

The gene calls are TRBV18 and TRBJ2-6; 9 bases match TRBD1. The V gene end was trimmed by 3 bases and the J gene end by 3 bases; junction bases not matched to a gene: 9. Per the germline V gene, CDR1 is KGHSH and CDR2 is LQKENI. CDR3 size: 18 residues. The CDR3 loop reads CASSPRDRAGYGANVLTF. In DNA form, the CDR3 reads TGTGCCAGCTCACCGAGGGACAGGGCGGGGTATGGGGCCAACGTCCTGACTTTC.

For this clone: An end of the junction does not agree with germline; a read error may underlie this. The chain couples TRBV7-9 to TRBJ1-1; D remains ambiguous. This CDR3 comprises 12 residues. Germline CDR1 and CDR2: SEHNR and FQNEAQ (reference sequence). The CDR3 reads CSSSDTNTEAFF. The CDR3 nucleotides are TGTTCCAGCAGCGACACAAACACTGAAGCTTTCTTT.

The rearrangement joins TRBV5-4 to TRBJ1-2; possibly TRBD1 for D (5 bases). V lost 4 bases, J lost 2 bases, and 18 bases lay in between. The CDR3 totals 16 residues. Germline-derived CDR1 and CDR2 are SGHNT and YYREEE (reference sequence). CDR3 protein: CASSTPGRDGNYGYTF. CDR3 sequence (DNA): TGTGCCAGCAGCACTCCGGGGCGGGACGGGAACTATGGCTACACCTTC.

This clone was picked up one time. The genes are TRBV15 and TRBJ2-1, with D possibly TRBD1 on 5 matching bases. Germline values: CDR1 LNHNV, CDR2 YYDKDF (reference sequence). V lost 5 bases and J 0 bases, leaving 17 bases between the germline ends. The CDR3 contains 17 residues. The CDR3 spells CATSGALQSSSYNEQFF. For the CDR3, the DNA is TGTGCCACCAGCGGGGCCTTACAGTCCAGCTCCTACAATGAGCAGTTCTTC.

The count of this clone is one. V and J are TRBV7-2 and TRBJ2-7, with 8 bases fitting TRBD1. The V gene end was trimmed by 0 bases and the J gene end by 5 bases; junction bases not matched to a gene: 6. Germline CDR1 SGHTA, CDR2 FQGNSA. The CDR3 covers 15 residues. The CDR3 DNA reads TGTGCCAGCAGCTTAGCGATACAGGGGGTTGACGAGCAGTACTTC. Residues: CASSLAIQGVDEQYF.

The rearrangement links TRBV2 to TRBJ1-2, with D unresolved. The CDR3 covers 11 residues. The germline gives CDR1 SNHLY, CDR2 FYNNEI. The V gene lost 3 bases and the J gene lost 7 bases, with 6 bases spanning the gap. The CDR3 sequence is CASSEAGGYTF. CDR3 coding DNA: TGTGCCAGCAGTGAGGCTGGTGGCTACACCTTC.

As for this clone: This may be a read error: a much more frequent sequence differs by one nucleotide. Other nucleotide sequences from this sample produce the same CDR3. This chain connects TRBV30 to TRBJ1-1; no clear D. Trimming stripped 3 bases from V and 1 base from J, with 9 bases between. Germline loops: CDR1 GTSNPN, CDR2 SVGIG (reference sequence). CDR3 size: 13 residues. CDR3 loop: CAWSARANTEAFF. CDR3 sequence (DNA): TGTGCCTGGAGCGCGAGGGCGAACACTGAAGCTTTCTTT.